A selection of T cell receptor beta chains follows, all from one sample in a study of beta chain features in type 1 diabetes. The method was immunoSEQ multiplex PCR; TCRdb's version includes in-frame clones alone and lacks a portion of them. The sample includes over 120,000 clones, around a tenth of them seen just once. Sequenced input: central memory CD4+ T cells from blood. The source is a man aged 18-30 years in good health. Each CDR3 is given with its conserved first and last residue. Fields, in order: CDR3 DNA, CDR3 protein, D gene, V gene, clone size, J gene. The D gene is left open where the match is weak. Only some rows state a clone size, as once, few, many or a class for expanded clones.

TGTGCCAGCAGTGAACCGGGATCTGGAAACACCATATATTTT | CASSEPGSGNTIYF | NA | TRBV6-1 | few | TRBJ1-3
TGCGCCAGCAGCATCGGACAGACCACAGATACGCAGTATTTT | CASSIGQTTDTQYF | NA | TRBV5-1 | NA | TRBJ2-3
TGTGCCAGCAGCCGGAGGCGGCTGGATACGCAGTATTTT | CASSRRRLDTQYF | NA | TRBV7-2 | few | TRBJ2-3
TGTGCCTGGGGTAGGAGGATCGAGACCCAGTACTTC | CAWGRRIETQYF | NA | TRBV30 | NA | TRBJ2-5
TGTGCCAGCAGTGTAAGACAGACAAGACGGGAAAAACTGTTTTTT | CASSVRQTRREKLFF | NA | TRBV25-1 | NA | TRBJ1-4
TGTGCCTTAGAGTTCCGGGACAGGGGACCCGGCTACACCTTC | CALEFRDRGPGYTF | TRBD1 | TRBV30 | few | TRBJ1-2
TGCGCCAGCAGCCAGGACGGACAGACCGGGGAGCTGTTTTTT | CASSQDGQTGELFF | NA | TRBV5-1 | NA | TRBJ2-2
TGTGCCAGCAGCAGAGGCCTTAATGAAAAACTGTTTTTT | CASSRGLNEKLFF | NA | TRBV7-9 | many | TRBJ1-4
TGTGCCTGGAGTGGGACTACTGGAAACACCATATATTTT | CAWSGTTGNTIYF | NA | TRBV30 | many | TRBJ1-3
TGTGCCAGCAGCCATCTCCTTGGCGGGGGGGCCAACGAGCAGTACTTC | CASSHLLGGGANEQYF | TRBD2 | TRBV7-2 | NA | TRBJ2-7
TGTGCCAGCAGCTTAGGCCAGGGAGATACGCAGTATTTT | CASSLGQGDTQYF | NA | TRBV7-7 | few | TRBJ2-3
TGTGCCAGCAGCGTAAATCAGAGGGCTGAAGGCTACACCTTC | CASSVNQRAEGYTF | NA | TRBV28 | once | TRBJ1-2
TGTGCCATCAGTGAGTCGGGGGGGACCAAAAACATTCAGTACTTC | CAISESGGTKNIQYF | TRBD2 | TRBV10-3 | few | TRBJ2-4
TGTGCCAGTAGCGACCTGAGGCAATGGGCCCAGCATTTT | CASSDLRQWAQHF | NA | TRBV19 | NA | TRBJ1-5
TGTGCCAGCAGCTTAGCGGCTAGCACAGATACGCAGTATTTT | CASSLAASTDTQYF | NA | TRBV7-3 | NA | TRBJ2-3
TGTGCCAGCAGTTACTCGATCAGACTAGGCAATGAGCAGTTCTTC | CASSYSIRLGNEQFF | NA | TRBV6-6 | few | TRBJ2-1
TGTGCCAGCAGCTCGTCCCCGGGACAGGGACCTTATAGCAATCAGCCCCAGCATTTT | CASSSSPGQGPYSNQPQHF | TRBD1 | TRBV5-4 | few | TRBJ1-5
TGCAGCGTCGACGGGGAAAGGGATACCCGATATGGCTACACCTTC | CSVDGERDTRYGYTF | NA | TRBV29-1 | NA | TRBJ1-2
TGTGCCAGCAGCCCGAGGACTTTTGGAAACACCATATATTTT | CASSPRTFGNTIYF | NA | TRBV14 | few | TRBJ1-3
TGTGCCAGCAGTTTAGAGCCGGGCAGGGGAGACATTCAGTACTTC | CASSLEPGRGDIQYF | NA | TRBV28 | NA | TRBJ2-4
TGTGCCAGCAGCTTAGTGGCAGGCTATGGCTACACCTTC | CASSLVAGYGYTF | NA | TRBV11-2 | NA | TRBJ1-2
TGTGCCAGCAGTTCCTTTGACAGGGGTGGCACCGGGGAGCTGTTTTTT | CASSSFDRGGTGELFF | TRBD1 | TRBV6-5 | NA | TRBJ2-2
TGTGCCAGCAGCTTAGCTGGCAGGCAAGAGACCCAGTACTTC | CASSLAGRQETQYF | NA | TRBV7-2 | NA | TRBJ2-5
TGCGCCAGCAGCAGGACAGGACAACATTCAGATACGCAGTATTTT | CASSRTGQHSDTQYF | TRBD1 | TRBV5-1 | few | TRBJ2-3
TGTGCCATCAGTGAACAGGGTAACAATCAGCCCCAGCATTTT | CAISEQGNNQPQHF | NA | TRBV10-3 | few | TRBJ1-5
TGTGCCAGCAGTGGTATTGGGAGGAACACTGAAGCTTTCTTT | CASSGIGRNTEAFF | NA | TRBV2 | NA | TRBJ1-1